These 11 T cell receptor beta chains were sequenced from one sample in a study of patients with pleural tuberculosis. TCRdb itself ran the reads through MiXCR, one entry per CDR3 protein. This table holds tens of thousands of distinct CDR3 sequences, 18% found once. Material: peripheral blood. The receptors come from a human donor with pleural tuberculosis.

There are many counts of this clonotype. The chain is built from TRBV6-6 and TRBJ1-2, with unresolved D. Germline CDR1 MNHNY, CDR2 SVGAGI (reference sequence). V lost 0 bases, J lost 3 bases, and 11 bases lay in between. The CDR3 has 15 residues. CDR3 coding DNA: TGTGCCAGCAGTTACTCGAGTAGGGTTGACTATGGCTACACCTTC. Its translation: CASSYSSRVDYGYTF.

This clonotype showed up many times. The rearrangement joins TRBV12-3 or TRBV12-4 to TRBJ2-3; D not certain. There are 15 residues in the CDR3. V was shortened by 2 bases and J by 1 base, with 10 bases between the two germline ends. The CDR3 DNA follows: TGTGCCAGCAGTTTACGAGCTGCGGGCACAGATACGCAGTATTTT. Translation: CASSLRAAGTDTQYF.

This clonotype was detected ten times or more. This clone may be a read error of a much larger clone one base away. CDR3 sequence (DNA): TGTGCCAGCAATCCCAGGTCGGGGGTAGAGACCCAGTACTTC. This translates into CASNPRSGVETQYF. The gene calls are TRBV25-1 and TRBJ2-5; D is perhaps TRBD2 (6 bases). The CDR3 is 14 amino acids. Trimming shortened V by 7 bases and J by 4 bases, and 16 bases separated the two germline ends. Looked up from germline, CDR1 is MGHDK and CDR2 is SYGVNS.

This clonotype was observed a few times. J is TRBJ1-1 and V is TRBV4-1; 11 bases are shared with TRBD1. This CDR3 comprises 15 residues. V was clipped by 1 base and J by 10 bases; unmatched bases: 8. The germline CDR1 and CDR2 sequences are MGHRA and YSYEKL. The CDR3 reads CASSQASLGTGGAFF. CDR3 coding DNA: TGCGCCAGCAGCCAAGCTTCTCTGGGGACAGGGGGAGCTTTCTTT.

This clonotype was picked up many times. The chain uses TRBV2 and TRBJ2-1; 11 nucleotides agree with TRBD1. Germline-derived CDR1 and CDR2 are SNHLY and FYNNEI. CDR3 size: 13 residues. The ends lost 8 bases at V and 7 bases at J; junction bases unmatched: 4. CDR3 protein: CASGTGGINEQFF. The CDR3 DNA reads as TGTGCCAGCGGGACAGGGGGGATTAATGAGCAGTTCTTC.

This chain uses TRBV28 with TRBJ1-6, with TRBD1 matching over 8 bases. The CDR3 is 14 residues long. From germline, CDR1 is MDHEN and CDR2 SYDVKM. J was trimmed by 7 bases and V by 8 bases; bases with no gene match: 7. The CDR3 here is CASDSRQGNSPLHF. The CDR3 DNA reads as TGTGCCAGCGACAGCCGACAGGGGAATTCACCCCTCCACTTT. The entire variable domain, with the rest obtained from reference TRBV28 and TRBJ1-6, is as follows: DVKVTQSSRYLVKRTGEKVFLECVQDMDHENMFWYRQDPGLGLRLIYFSYDVKMKEKGDIPEGYSVSREKKERFSLILESASTNQTSMYLCASDSRQGNSPLHFGNGTRLTVT.

This clonotype has ten or more counts. The chain is built from TRBV18 and TRBJ1-1, with TRBD1 matching over 7 bases. CDR1 is KGHSH and CDR2 is LQKENI in the germline V gene. The CDR3 totals 16 residues. V lost 6 bases to trimming and J lost 0 bases; unmatched junction nucleotides: 10. CDR3: CASSPNRGDLNTEAFF. Here the CDR3 DNA reads TGTGCCAGCTCGCCGAACAGGGGCGATTTGAACACTGAAGCTTTCTTT.

As to this clonotype: This sequence may be a read error, since a much larger clone differs from it by one base. The chain employs TRBV10-3 and TRBJ2-7; 8 nucleotides agree with TRBD1. This CDR3 has 16 residues. CDR1 is ENHRY and CDR2 is SYGVKD in the germline V gene. Written as DNA, the CDR3 is TGTGCCGTCAGTGAGTCGTCGACAGGGGTAAAGGTCGAGCAGTACTTC. It encodes CAVSESSTGVKVEQYF.

With regard to this clonotype: The missing conserved phenylalanine or tryptophan at the end of this CDR3 makes a read error likely. The chain joins TRBV6-1 to TRBJ2-7; 7 bases are shared with TRBD2. This CDR3 contains 17 residues. The germline CDR1 and CDR2 sequences are MNHNS and SASEGT. Unmatched junction bases numbered 13, after V lost 4 bases and J lost 1 base. The CDR3 DNA reads as TGTGCCAGCAGTGGGGGAGAGCGGGGAGCTAAATCCTACGAGCAGTACCTC. The encoded protein is CASSGGERGAKSYEQYL.

This clonotype was seen ten or more times. A junction end diverges from the germline sequence, so it may reflect a read error. This rearrangement joins TRBV28 to TRBJ1-4; D gene ambiguous. Germline V gene sequence: CDR1 MDHEN, CDR2 SYDVKM. The CDR3 has 11 residues. CDR3 sequence reads: CASSFNEKLFF. The DNA for the CDR3 is TGTGCCAGCAGTTTTAATGAGAAACTGTTTTTT.

A word on this clonotype: Without the conserved terminal phenylalanine or tryptophan, this CDR3 likely stems from a read error. This chain links TRBV4-2 with TRBJ1-3; D perhaps matches TRBD1 (5 bases). V was trimmed by 4 bases and J by 0 bases, leaving 13 bases between them. This CDR3 is built from 16 residues. Per the germline V gene, CDR1 is LGHNA and CDR2 is YNFKEQ. CDR3: CASSRYRILSGNTIYS. The CDR3 DNA reads as TGTGCCAGCAGCCGTTACAGGATCCTCTCTGGAAACACCATATATTCT.